The rows below give T cell receptor beta chains drawn from one sample of a study of T cells in Graves' hyperthyroidism and ophthalmopathy. TCRdb analysed the multiplex PCR reads with MiXCR anew, one entry per CDR3 protein. The data hold 600,000 to 650,000 distinct CDR3 sequences, with about 20% observed a single time. Sequenced sample: blood. These receptors were collected from a man between 25 and 39 years old with Graves' ophthalmopathy. CDR3s include the opening cysteine and the closing phenylalanine or tryptophan. Each record gives: clone size, D gene, V gene, CDR3 protein. The D gene is left open where the match is weak. Clone size is shown for a subset of rows, as once, few, many or a class of expanded clone.

- TRBD1 TRBV6-1 CASRGTGAETQYF
- - TRBV29-1 CSVWTASSYNEQFF
- - TRBV6-2/TRBV6-3 CASSRGGNGEKLFF
- - TRBV5-1 CASSLVGTTGNTIYF
many TRBD1 TRBV28 CASRPDRGLTEAFF
many TRBD1 TRBV5-1 CASRLTGGNTEAFF
few - TRBV28 CASSRTGRLEKLFF
many - TRBV28 CASSHFGPSYEQYF
- TRBD1 TRBV6-2/TRBV6-3 CASSRGQAQRPLHF
- TRBD1 TRBV20-1 CSAQPGQHNSPLHF
- - TRBV19 CASSSPGRVNTEAFF
- TRBD2 TRBV4-3 CASSRAGSTGDTQYF
few - TRBV28 CASSPMGVTLLGQYF
few - TRBV5-1 CASSLATANTGELFF
many - TRBV18 CASSPLSNQPQHF
- TRBD1 TRBV6-2/TRBV6-3 CASRNRFRDRVFEQYF
- - TRBV15 CATSRNSLGLDTQYF
- - TRBV7-9 CATARDNNSPLHF
many - TRBV27 CASSPTRGRGNIQYF
many - TRBV3-1 CASSPGITYTIYF
many - TRBV20-1 CSASRGSYNEQFF
many - TRBV24-1 CATSEAGNTEAFF
- TRBD1 TRBV5-4 CASSPGGIGTGYGYTF
many - TRBV20-1 CSAPAGTSSNQPQHF
- TRBD1 TRBV9 CASSVGAGGRSIQYF
few - TRBV11-2 CASSLGGAPTDTQYF
- TRBD1 TRBV6-1 CASLWGNRGRGTNRSGNTIYF
few - TRBV11-2 CASSLGEVRANVLTF
- TRBD2 TRBV19 CASSIDQLAGTYNEQFF
many - TRBV27 CASSLLGFNTEAFF
- - TRBV7-9 CASSLVKAVNTGELFF
- - TRBV7-2 CASSLVSMGTDTQYF
- TRBD1 TRBV20-1 CSASPGGGEAFF
- - TRBV20-1 CSARQDRNQPQHF
many - TRBV5-1 CASSPDGRSYNEQFF
- - TRBV27 CASSFGGTNEQFF
many TRBD1 TRBV2 CASSATGTGAYEQYF
few TRBD2 TRBV11-2 CASSLGWGRAGETQYF
- - TRBV24-1 CATDPGLDTGELFF
few - TRBV6-5 CASSYPLQGYEQYF
- TRBD1 TRBV7-9 CASSLRRGQTDTQYF
many - TRBV20-1 CSARDRRQGGVNTEAFF
few - TRBV28 CASILFRGPSYEQYF
- TRBD2 TRBV5-6 CASSPPAGGYSEQYF
many - TRBV7-2 CASSLAMGGEAFF
few - TRBV5-1 CASSLGSRTYTGELFF
many - TRBV28 CASSYRGRNEQYF
- TRBD1 TRBV12-3/TRBV12-4 CASRRTGDSYTF
few TRBD2 TRBV20-1 CSARAETSGRANEQFF
many TRBD1 TRBV18 CASSPPTGGQETQYF
few - TRBV3-2 CASSSYRGQGEETQYF
- - TRBV7-2 CASSLGSWTVPDTEAFF
- - TRBV6-4 CASSRSGSGDSYNSPLHF
- - TRBV7-9 CASSIRDVSSGYTF
many - TRBV6-1 CASRQRDGETQYF
many TRBD2 TRBV28 CASSLWSSGKNIQYF
few - TRBV6-1 CASIRMRESLGDNEQFF